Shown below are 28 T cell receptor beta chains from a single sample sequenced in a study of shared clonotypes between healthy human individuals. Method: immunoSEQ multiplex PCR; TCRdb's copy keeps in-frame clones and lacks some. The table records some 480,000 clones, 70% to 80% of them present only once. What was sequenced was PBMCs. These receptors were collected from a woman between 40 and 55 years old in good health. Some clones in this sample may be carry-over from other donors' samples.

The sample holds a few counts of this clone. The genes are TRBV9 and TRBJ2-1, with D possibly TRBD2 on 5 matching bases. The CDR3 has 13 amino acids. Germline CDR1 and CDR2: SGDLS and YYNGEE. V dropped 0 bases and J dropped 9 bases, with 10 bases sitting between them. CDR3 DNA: TGTGCCAGCAGCGTAGCTGTGGGGAGTGAGCAGTTCTTC. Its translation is CASSVAVGSEQFF. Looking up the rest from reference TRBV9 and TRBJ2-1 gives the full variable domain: DSGVTQTPKHLITATGQRVTLRCSPRSGDLSVYWYQQSLDQGLQFLIQYYNGEERAKGNILERFSAQQFPDLHSELNLSSLELGDSALYFCASSVAVGSEQFFGPGTRLTVL.

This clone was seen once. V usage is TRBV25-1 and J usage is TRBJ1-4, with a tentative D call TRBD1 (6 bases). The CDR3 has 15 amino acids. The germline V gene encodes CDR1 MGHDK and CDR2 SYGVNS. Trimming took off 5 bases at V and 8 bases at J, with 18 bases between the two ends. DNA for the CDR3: TGTGCCAGCAGTCTACAAATCAGGGGAGCGGAAAAACTGTTTTTT. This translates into CASSLQIRGAEKLFF. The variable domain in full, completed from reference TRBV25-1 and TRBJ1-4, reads EADIYQTPRYLVIGTGKKITLECSQTMGHDKMYWYQQDPGMELHLIHYSYGVNSTEKGDLSSESTVSRIRTEHFPLTLESARPSHTSQYLCASSLQIRGAEKLFFGSGTQLSVL.

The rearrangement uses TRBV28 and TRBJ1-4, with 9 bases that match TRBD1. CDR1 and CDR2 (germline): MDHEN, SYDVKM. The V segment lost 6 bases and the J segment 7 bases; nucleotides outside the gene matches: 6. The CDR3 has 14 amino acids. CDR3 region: CASRTGGFREKLFF. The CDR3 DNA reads TGTGCCAGCAGGACAGGGGGTTTTCGTGAAAAACTGTTTTTT.

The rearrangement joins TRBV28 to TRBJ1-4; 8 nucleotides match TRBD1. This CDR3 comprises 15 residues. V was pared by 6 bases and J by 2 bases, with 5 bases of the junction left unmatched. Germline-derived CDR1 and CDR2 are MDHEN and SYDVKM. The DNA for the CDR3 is TGTGCCAGCAGCCGCCACAGGGGGACTAATGAAAAACTGTTTTTT. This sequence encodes CASSRHRGTNEKLFF.

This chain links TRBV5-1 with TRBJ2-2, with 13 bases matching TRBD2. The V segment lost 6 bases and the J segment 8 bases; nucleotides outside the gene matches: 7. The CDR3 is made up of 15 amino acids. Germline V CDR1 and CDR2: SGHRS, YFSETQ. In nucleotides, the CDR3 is TGCGCCAGCACCTGGACTAGCGGGAGCTCGGGGGAGCTGTTTTTT. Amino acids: CASTWTSGSSGELFF. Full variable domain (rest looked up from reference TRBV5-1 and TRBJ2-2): KAGVTQTPRYLIKTRGQQVTLSCSPISGHRSVSWYQQTPGQGLQFLFEYFSETQRNKGNFPGRFSGRQFSNSRSEMNVSTLELGDSALYLCASTWTSGSSGELFFGEGSRLTVL.

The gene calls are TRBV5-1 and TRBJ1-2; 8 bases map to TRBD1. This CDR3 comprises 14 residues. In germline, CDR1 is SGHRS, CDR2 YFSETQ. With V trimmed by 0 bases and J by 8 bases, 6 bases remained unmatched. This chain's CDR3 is CASSLGGRDRGYTF. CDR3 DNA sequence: TGCGCCAGCAGCTTGGGGGGCCGGGACAGGGGCTACACCTTC.

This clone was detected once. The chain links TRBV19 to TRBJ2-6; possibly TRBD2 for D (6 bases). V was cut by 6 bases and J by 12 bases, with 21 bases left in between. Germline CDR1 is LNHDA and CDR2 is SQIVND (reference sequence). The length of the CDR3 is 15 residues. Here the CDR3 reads CASRSFASANGVLTF. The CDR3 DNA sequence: TGTGCCAGTAGAAGTTTTGCTAGCGCAAACGGCGTCCTGACTTTC.

The CDR3, as DNA: TGTGCCAGCAGCTTGCCCGGGACTAGCGGATCCTACGAGCAGTACTTC. It translates to CASSLPGTSGSYEQYF. The chain links TRBV5-4 to TRBJ2-7; 11 nucleotides align to TRBD2. This CDR3 spans 16 amino acids. With V trimmed by 1 base and J by 1 base, 4 bases remained unmatched. Germline lookup yields CDR1 SGHNT and CDR2 YYREEE (reference sequence).

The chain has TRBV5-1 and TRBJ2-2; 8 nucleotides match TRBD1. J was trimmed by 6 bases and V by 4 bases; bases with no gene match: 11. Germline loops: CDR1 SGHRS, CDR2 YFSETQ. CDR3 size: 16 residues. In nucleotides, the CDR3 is TGCGCCAGCAGCCCGCGGACAGGGCGGTTCTCCGGGGAGCTGTTTTTT. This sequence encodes CASSPRTGRFSGELFF.

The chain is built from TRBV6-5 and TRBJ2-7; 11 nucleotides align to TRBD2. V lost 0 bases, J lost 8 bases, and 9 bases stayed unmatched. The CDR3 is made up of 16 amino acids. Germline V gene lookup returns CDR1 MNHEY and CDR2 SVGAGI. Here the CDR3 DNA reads TGTGCCAGCAGTTACTCGCCCGACGCTAGCGGGAGGCAGCAGTACTTC. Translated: CASSYSPDASGRQQYF.

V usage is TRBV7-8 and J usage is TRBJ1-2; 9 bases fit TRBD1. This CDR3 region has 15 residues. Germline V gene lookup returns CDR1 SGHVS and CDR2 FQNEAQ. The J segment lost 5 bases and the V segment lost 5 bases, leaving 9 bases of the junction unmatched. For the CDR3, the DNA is TGTGCCAGCAGCGTCCGACAGGGGGTAGGGTATGGCTACACCTTC. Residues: CASSVRQGVGYGYTF.

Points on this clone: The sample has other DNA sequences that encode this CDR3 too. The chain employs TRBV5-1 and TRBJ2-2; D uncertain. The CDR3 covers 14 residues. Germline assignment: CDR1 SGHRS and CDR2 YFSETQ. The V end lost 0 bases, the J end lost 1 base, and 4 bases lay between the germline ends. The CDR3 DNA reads TGCGCCAGCAGCTTGGGAGGGAACACCGGGGAGCTGTTTTTT. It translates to CASSLGGNTGELFF.

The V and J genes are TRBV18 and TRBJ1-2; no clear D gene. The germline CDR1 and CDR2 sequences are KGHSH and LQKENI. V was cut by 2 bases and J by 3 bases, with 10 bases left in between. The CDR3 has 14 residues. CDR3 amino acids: CASSPRSGDYGYTF. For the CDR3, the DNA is TGTGCCAGCTCACCAAGGTCGGGCGACTATGGCTACACCTTC.

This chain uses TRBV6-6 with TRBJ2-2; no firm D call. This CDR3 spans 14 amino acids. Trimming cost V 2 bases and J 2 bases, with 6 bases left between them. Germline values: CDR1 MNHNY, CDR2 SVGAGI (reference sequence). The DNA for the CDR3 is TGTGCCAGCAGTTACCACTCCAACACCGGGGAGCTGTTTTTT. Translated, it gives CASSYHSNTGELFF.

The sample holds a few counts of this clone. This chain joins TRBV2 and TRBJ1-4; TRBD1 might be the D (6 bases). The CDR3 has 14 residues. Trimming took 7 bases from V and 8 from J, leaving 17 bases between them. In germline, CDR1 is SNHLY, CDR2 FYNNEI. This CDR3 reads CASTGWGPEEKLFF. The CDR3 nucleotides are TGTGCCAGCACTGGATGGGGGCCGGAGGAAAAACTGTTTTTT.

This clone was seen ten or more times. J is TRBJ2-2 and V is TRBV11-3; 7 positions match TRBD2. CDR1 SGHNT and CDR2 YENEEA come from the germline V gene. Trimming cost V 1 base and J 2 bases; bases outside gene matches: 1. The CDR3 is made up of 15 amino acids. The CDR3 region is CASSLGGSNTGELFF. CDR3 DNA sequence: TGTGCCAGCAGCTTAGGCGGGAGTAACACCGGGGAGCTGTTTTTT.

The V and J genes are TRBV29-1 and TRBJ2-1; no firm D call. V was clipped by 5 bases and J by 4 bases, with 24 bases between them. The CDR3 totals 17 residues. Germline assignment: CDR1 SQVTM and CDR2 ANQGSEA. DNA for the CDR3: TGCAGCGTTACCGGCCCGTCCGAAGGTAGTGGATACAATGAGCAGTTCTTC. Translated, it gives CSVTGPSEGSGYNEQFF.

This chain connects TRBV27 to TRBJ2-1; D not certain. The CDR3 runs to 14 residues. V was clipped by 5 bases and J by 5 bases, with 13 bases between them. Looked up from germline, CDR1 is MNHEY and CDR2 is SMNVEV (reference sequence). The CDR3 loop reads CASSVGRRNNEQFF. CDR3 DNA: TGTGCCAGCAGTGTAGGACGGAGAAACAATGAGCAGTTCTTC.

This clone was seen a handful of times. CDR3 region: CASSQGTGGETQYF. DNA of the CDR3: TGCGCCAGCAGCCAAGGAACAGGGGGAGAGACCCAGTACTTC. The chain has TRBV4-3 and TRBJ2-5; 8 nucleotides agree with TRBD1. With V trimmed by 1 base and J by 4 bases, 2 bases remained unmatched. The CDR3 contains 14 residues. Germline values: CDR1 LGHNA, CDR2 YSLEER.

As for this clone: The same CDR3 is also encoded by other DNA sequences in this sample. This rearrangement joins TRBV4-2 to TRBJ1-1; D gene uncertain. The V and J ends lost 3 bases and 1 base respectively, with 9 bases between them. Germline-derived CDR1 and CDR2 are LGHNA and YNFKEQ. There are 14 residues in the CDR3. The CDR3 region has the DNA TGTGCCAGCAGCCATCTCGATAGGAACACTGAAGCTTTCTTT. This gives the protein CASSHLDRNTEAFF.

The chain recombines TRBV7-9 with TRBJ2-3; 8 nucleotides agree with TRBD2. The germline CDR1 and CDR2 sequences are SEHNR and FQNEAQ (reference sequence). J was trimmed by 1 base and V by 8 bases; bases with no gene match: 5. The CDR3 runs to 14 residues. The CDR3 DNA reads TGTGCCAGCGCCCCGACTAGCGGCACAGATACGCAGTATTTT. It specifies CASAPTSGTDTQYF.

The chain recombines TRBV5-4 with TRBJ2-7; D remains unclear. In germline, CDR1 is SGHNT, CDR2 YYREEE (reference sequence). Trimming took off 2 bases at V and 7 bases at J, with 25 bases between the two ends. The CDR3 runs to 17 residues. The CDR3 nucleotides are TGTGCCAGCAGCTTAGAGGTTGACGGGCTCGGCGCGAGGGAGCAGTACTTC. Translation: CASSLEVDGLGAREQYF. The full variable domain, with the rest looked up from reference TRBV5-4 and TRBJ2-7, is ETGVTQSPTHLIKTRGQQVTLRCSSQSGHNTVSWYQQALGQGPQFIFQYYREEENGRGNFPPRFSGLQFPNYSSELNVNALELDDSALYLCASSLEVDGLGAREQYFGPGTRLTVT.

The CDR3 DNA reads as TGTGCCAGCAGTGTGGGGGGGACCCAGCCCCAGCATTTT. Its translation is CASSVGGTQPQHF. The chain is built from TRBV2 and TRBJ1-5, with a possible D match to TRBD1 (5 bases). The CDR3 extends over 13 amino acids. From germline, CDR1 is SNHLY and CDR2 FYNNEI. The germline V and J ends were trimmed by 4 bases and 7 bases, with 11 bases remaining between them.

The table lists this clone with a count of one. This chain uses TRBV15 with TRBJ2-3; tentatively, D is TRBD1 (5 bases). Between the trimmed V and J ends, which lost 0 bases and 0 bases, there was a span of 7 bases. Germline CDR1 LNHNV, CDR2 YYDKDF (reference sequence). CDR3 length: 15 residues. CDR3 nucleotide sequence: TGTGCCACCAGCAGAGAGGGGCTGAGCACAGATACGCAGTATTTT. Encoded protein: CATSREGLSTDTQYF.

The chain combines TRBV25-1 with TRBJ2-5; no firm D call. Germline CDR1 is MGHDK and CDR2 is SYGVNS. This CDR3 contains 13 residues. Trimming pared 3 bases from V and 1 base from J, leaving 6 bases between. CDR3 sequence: CASSDVGQETQYF. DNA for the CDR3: TGTGCCAGCAGTGACGTGGGCCAAGAGACCCAGTACTTC.

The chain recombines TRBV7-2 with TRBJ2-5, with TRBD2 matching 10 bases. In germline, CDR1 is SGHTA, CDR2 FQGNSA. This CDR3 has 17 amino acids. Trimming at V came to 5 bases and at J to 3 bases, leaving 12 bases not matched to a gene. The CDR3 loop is CASSPNGASGGEETQYF. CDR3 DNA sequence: TGTGCCAGCAGCCCCAATGGGGCTAGCGGGGGAGAAGAGACCCAGTACTTC.

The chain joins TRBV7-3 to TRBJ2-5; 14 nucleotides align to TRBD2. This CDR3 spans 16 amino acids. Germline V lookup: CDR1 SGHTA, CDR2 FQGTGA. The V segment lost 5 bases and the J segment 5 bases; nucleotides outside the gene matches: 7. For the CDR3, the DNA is TGTGCCAGCAGCCCTCTGGGACTAGCGGGAGCGGAGACCCAGTACTTC. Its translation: CASSPLGLAGAETQYF.

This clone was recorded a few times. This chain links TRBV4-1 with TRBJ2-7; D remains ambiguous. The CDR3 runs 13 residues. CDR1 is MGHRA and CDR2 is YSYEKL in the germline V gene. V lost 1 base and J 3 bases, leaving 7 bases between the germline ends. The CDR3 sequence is CASSQGLGYEQYF. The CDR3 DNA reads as TGCGCCAGCAGCCAAGGCCTGGGCTACGAGCAGTACTTC.